This TCR beta chain was obtained from a study of CD8+ T cells in alopecia areata. Background on the study: Tofacitinib was taken orally by treated patients, and the dose was 5 to 10 mg twice daily.

Extracted RNA was reverse transcribed, and the resulting cDNA served as sequencing template. Measured with immunoSEQ multiplex PCR; TCRdb has only the in-frame clones, and not every one. The table lists some 130,000 clones, roughly 62% of them singletons, with 6.4% in the top ten. The sequencing used CD4+ T cells sorted from blood, collected at week 0. The sequence was collected from a human donor with alopecia areata.

The CDR3 region has the DNA TGTGCCATCAGTGACTGGAATGAGCAGTTCTTC. It specifies CAISDWNEQFF. The chain links TRBV10-3 to TRBJ2-1; no clear D. The V end was cut by 3 bases, the J end by 7 bases, with 4 bases between. This CDR3 comprises 11 residues. In germline, CDR1 is ENHRY, CDR2 SYGVKD.